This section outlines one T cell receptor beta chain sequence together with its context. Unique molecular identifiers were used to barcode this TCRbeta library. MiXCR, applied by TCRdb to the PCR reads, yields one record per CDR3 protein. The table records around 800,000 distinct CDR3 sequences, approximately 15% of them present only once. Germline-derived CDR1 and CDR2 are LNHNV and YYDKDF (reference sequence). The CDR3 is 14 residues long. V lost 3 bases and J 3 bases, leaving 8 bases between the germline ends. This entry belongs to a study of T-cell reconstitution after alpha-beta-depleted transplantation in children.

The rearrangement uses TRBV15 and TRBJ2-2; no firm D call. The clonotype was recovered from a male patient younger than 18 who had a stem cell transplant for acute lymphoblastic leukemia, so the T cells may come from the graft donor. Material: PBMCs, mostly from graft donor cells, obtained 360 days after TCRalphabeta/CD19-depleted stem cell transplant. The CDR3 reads CATSRSEYTGELFF. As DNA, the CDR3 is TGTGCCACCAGCAGGTCAGAGTACACCGGGGAGCTGTTTTTT.